These 8 T cell receptor beta chains were all obtained from the same sample, sequenced in a study of blood T cells in healthy people across ages. Through a sample-barcoded 5' primer and a J-beta primer mix, a second PCR was run for roughly 7 to 11 cycles. MiXCR, applied by TCRdb to the 5' RACE reads, yields one record per CDR3 protein. In the table there are around 1,800,000 distinct CDR3 sequences, approximately 39% of which are singletons. Sequenced material: blood. The origin of the receptors is a human donor in good health.

With regard to this clonotype: Mismatch with germline at one junction end may stem from a read error. V usage is TRBV7-8 and J usage is TRBJ2-1, with unresolved D. Germline CDR1 is SGHVS and CDR2 is FQNEAQ. The CDR3 extends over 15 amino acids. For the CDR3, the DNA is TGTGTCAGCAGCTTAATCCCCGGTGTTGTCAATGAGCAGTTCTTC. Translated, it gives CVSSLIPGVVNEQFF. Drawing the rest from reference TRBV7-8 and TRBJ2-1, the complete variable domain is GAGVSQSPRYKVAKRGQDVALRCDPISGHVSLFWYQQALGQGPEFLTYFQNEAQLDKSGLPSDRFFAERPEGSVSTLKIQRTQQEDSAVYLCVSSLIPGVVNEQFFGPGTRLTVL.

Notes on this clonotype: One end of the junction is discordant with germline, which a read error may explain. The J gene is TRBJ1-2, the V gene TRBV7-2; possibly TRBD1 for D (5 bases). The CDR3 has 16 amino acids. CDR1 and CDR2 (germline): SGHTA, FQGNSA. The chain's CDR3 is CASSHPLGTPNYGYIF. Written as DNA, the CDR3 is TGTGCCAGCAGCCACCCTCTTGGGACCCCTAACTATGGCTACATCTTC.

This clonotype was seen only a few times. The chain joins TRBV20-1 to TRBJ2-7; no clear D gene. The CDR3 length is 15 residues. Germline V lookup: CDR1 DFQATT, CDR2 SNEGSKA (reference sequence). V was clipped by 0 bases and J by 0 bases, with 12 bases between them. Here the CDR3 reads CSARDSGSSSYEQYF. As DNA, the CDR3 is TGCAGTGCTAGAGATTCCGGATCTAGCTCCTACGAGCAGTACTTC.

This clonotype was detected a few times. V and J are TRBV9 and TRBJ1-2, with 8 bases that match TRBD1. With 3 bases clipped from V and 2 bases from J, the junction kept 6 bases outside the gene matches. This CDR3 is 15 amino acids long. Germline CDR1 is SGDLS and CDR2 is YYNGEE. CDR3 protein: CASSEGQVNNYGYTF. As DNA, the CDR3 is TGTGCCAGCAGCGAGGGACAGGTGAACAACTATGGCTACACCTTC.

The chain has TRBV7-9 and TRBJ2-3; 9 bases fit TRBD1. This CDR3 is 15 amino acids long. Germline V gene sequence: CDR1 SEHNR, CDR2 FQNEAQ (reference sequence). The J segment lost 2 bases and the V segment lost 4 bases, leaving 4 bases of the junction unmatched. This chain's CDR3 is CASSWGTGTTDTQYF. The CDR3 DNA follows: TGTGCCAGCAGCTGGGGGACAGGGACCACAGATACGCAGTATTTT.

The genes are TRBV28 and TRBJ2-7; 9 nucleotides line up with TRBD1. Germline CDR1 MDHEN, CDR2 SYDVKM. This CDR3 is 16 amino acids long. Germline trimming cut 7 bases from V and 4 bases from J; bases unmatched to any gene: 14. The CDR3 region has the DNA TGTGCCAGCATCCCCGGCAGGGAGACAGGGGGATACGAGCAGTACTTC. It encodes CASIPGRETGGYEQYF.

The chain joins TRBV5-1 to TRBJ2-1; TRBD1 is a possible D gene (6 bases). Germline CDR1 reads SGHRS; CDR2 reads YFSETQ. V gave up 2 bases and J gave up 9 bases, with 12 bases separating them. The CDR3 totals 13 residues. CDR3 sequence: CASSFYEDSEQFF. For the CDR3, the DNA is TGCGCCAGCAGCTTTTACGAGGACAGTGAGCAGTTCTTC.

The rearrangement links TRBV3-1 to TRBJ2-2, with 8 bases that match TRBD2. Germline V CDR1 and CDR2: LGHDT, YNNKEL (reference sequence). Losses at the gene ends were 4 bases for V and 2 bases for J; bases not matched to a gene: 6. The length of the CDR3 is 16 residues. CDR3 sequence reads: CASSPTGGHNTGELFF. In DNA, the CDR3 is TGTGCCAGCAGCCCCACGGGAGGGCATAACACCGGGGAGCTGTTTTTT.